This T cell receptor beta chain stems from a study of CD8+ T cells in alopecia areata. Study results and limitations: Clonality in lesional scalp, especially alopecia totalis/universalis, exceeded that of normal scalp.

Details on this clone: Its antigen is undetermined.

From PBMCs, CD4+ and CD8+ T cells were sorted. In germline, CDR1 is SGHRS, CDR2 YFSETQ. This CDR3 comprises 14 residues. V was pared by 3 bases and J by 5 bases, with 6 bases of the junction left unmatched. RNA was extracted and reverse transcribed into cDNA as the sequencing template. Sequenced by immunoSEQ multiplex PCR; TCRdb stores in-frame clones only, minus some. The data contain over 100,000 clones, around 49% of them singletons. This sample comprised CD8+ T cells sorted from blood, obtained at week 0. The rearrangement links TRBV5-1 to TRBJ2-7, with 9 positions matching TRBD1. The TCR originated in a human donor with alopecia areata. The CDR3 region has the DNA TGCGCCAGCAGCTCCGGGACAGGGTTCAACGAGCAGTACTTC. It specifies CASSSGTGFNEQYF.